The source of this TCR beta chain is a study of blood T cell repertoires in COVID-19. Per germline, CDR1 SGHTA and CDR2 FQGNSA. Trimming took 5 bases from V and 7 from J; bases not matched to a gene: 9. The CDR3 is made up of 15 amino acids. Under the authors' procedure: Counts of nucleated cells, estimated from reference gene primer amplification, were obtained. Assay: immunoSEQ multiplex PCR; the TCRdb copy retains only in-frame clones and omits some. V, J and clone size are those of that table, while D and trimming were read from the DNA. The data contain a few hundred thousand clones, approximately 88% of them seen just once; the ten biggest clones take up less than 2.5%.

Sample: peripheral blood. This rearrangement joins TRBV7-2 to TRBJ2-2; TRBD2 matches at 8 bases. This TCR was sampled from a man between 50 and 59 years old with acute or convalescent COVID-19. CDR3 coding DNA: TGTGCCAGCAGCCCCGGGGGTAGCGGGATCGGGGAGCTGTTTTTT. It specifies CASSPGGSGIGELFF.